This T cell receptor beta chain was recorded in a study of patients and donors after allogeneic stem cell transplantation. TCRdb used MiXCR to reprocess the RT-PCR reads, holding one entry per CDR3 protein. The data hold hundreds of thousands of distinct CDR3 sequences, with 16% observed a single time. This clonotype was counted ten times or more. CDR3 size: 14 residues. V was clipped by 3 bases and J by 0 bases, with 9 bases between them. The gene calls are TRBV12-3 or TRBV12-4 and TRBJ2-7; D may be TRBD2 (6 bases). The specimen sequenced was blood, either unsorted or a sorted T cell fraction (not recorded which). The receptor was isolated from a human donor who was either an allogeneic HSCT recipient or a stem cell or donor lymphocyte infusion donor (not recorded which). It is not recorded whose cells these are; they may come from a transplant donor. The CDR3: CASSFGGFSYEQYF. CDR3 nucleotides: TGTGCCAGCAGTTTCGGGGGATTCTCCTACGAGCAGTACTTC.